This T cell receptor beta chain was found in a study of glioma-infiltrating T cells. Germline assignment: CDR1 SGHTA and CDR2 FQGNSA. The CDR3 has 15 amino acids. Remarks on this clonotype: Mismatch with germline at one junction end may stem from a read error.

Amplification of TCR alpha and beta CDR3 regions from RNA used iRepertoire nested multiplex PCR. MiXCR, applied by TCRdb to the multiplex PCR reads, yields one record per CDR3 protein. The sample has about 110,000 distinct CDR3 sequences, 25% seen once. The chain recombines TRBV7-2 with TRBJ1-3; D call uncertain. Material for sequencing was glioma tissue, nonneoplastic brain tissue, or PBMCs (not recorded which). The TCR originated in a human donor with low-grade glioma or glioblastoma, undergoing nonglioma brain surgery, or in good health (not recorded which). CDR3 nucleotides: TGTGCCAGCAGCTTAGGGTCCTTCTCTGTAAACACCATATATTTT. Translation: CASSLGSFSVNTIYF.